The TCR beta chain under discussion was sequenced for a study of vaccination and CD4 T cells after COVID-19. General observations from the study: Reactive clone data from convalescent patients indicated a median of approximately 86% appearing only post-vaccination.

Treatment noted: approximately nine-day PBMC culture with coronavirus spike peptide pools or control peptides (ViraFEST assay). Fresh medium (containing IL-2) replaced half the medium on days 3 and 7. Culture proceeded for approximately 11 days, and CD4+ T cells were then isolated by negative selection. The Oncomine TCR Beta short-read assay sequenced DNA from cultured CD4+ T cells. Genomic DNA was isolated from cultured CD4+ T cells. TCRdb used MiXCR to reprocess the PCR reads, holding one entry per CDR3 protein. This repertoire shows 15,000 or so distinct CDR3 sequences, around 56% found once; its top ten account for 11%. CDR3 length: 14 residues. In germline, CDR1 is GTSNPN, CDR2 SVGIG (reference sequence). V was shortened by 4 bases and J by 13 bases, with 20 bases between the two germline ends. This clonotype was picked up a small number of times. The antigen is undetermined.

The receptor's source is a human donor who had recovered from COVID-19. J is TRBJ1-6 and V is TRBV30, with D perhaps TRBD1 (6 bases). Sequencing input: CD4+ T cells from blood, cultured in vitro. The CDR3 reads CAWKRGPGAVPLHF. The CDR3 region has the DNA TGTGCCTGGAAGCGGGGGCCGGGCGCGGTCCCCCTCCACTTT.